This TCR beta chain appears in the sequencing data of a study of HIV-infected patients and healthy controls. Trimming pared 5 bases from V and 7 bases from J, leaving 11 bases between. From germline, CDR1 is SGHTA and CDR2 FQGNSA. The CDR3 covers 13 residues. TCRdb itself ran the 5' RACE reads through MiXCR, one entry per CDR3 protein. This table holds 65,000 to 70,000 distinct CDR3 sequences, roughly 16% found once. This sequence joins TRBV7-2 and TRBJ1-4; no definite D call. The TCR was taken from a human donor in good health. Sequenced sample: CD4+ T cells from blood. As DNA, the CDR3 is TGTGCCAGCAGCGTCGACAAGGGTGAAAAACTGTTTTTT. This sequence encodes CASSVDKGEKLFF.